A single T cell receptor (beta chain) is shown here with its context. Its antigen is undetermined. These data are taken from a study of cytomegalovirus exposure and HLA in healthy donors. Turning to the study itself: Earlier work reported roughly 120 million unique TCR beta sequences from some 170 million T cells. Study-wide findings and caveats: Diagnosis of cytomegalovirus status made by the classifier reportedly showed high specificity and sensitivity. The authors later found HLA-associated TCR beta chains more clonally expanded than equally common others. The study reported that TCR beta sequences accurately predicted HLA-A and HLA-B alleles in most subjects.

60 Vbeta and 13 Jbeta primers were used in PCR. Generated by immunoSEQ multiplex PCR, the TCRdb table keeps only in-frame clones and is missing some. The top ten clones hold about 0.22% of a sample with around 210,000 clones, around 84% of them seen once. The length of the CDR3 is 16 residues. Germline V lookup: CDR1 LGHNA, CDR2 YNFKEQ. After removal of 1 base from V and 8 bases from J, the junction contained 9 bases not matched to a gene. Sequenced sample: PBMCs. This TCR was sampled from a girl between 2 and 10 years old in good health and CMV-seronegative. This chain uses TRBV4-2 with TRBJ2-4; 9 nucleotides agree with TRBD2. The CDR3 is CASSQVSGGLRDIQYF. CDR3 bases: TGTGCCAGCAGCCAAGTTAGCGGGGGCCTGCGGGACATTCAGTACTTC.